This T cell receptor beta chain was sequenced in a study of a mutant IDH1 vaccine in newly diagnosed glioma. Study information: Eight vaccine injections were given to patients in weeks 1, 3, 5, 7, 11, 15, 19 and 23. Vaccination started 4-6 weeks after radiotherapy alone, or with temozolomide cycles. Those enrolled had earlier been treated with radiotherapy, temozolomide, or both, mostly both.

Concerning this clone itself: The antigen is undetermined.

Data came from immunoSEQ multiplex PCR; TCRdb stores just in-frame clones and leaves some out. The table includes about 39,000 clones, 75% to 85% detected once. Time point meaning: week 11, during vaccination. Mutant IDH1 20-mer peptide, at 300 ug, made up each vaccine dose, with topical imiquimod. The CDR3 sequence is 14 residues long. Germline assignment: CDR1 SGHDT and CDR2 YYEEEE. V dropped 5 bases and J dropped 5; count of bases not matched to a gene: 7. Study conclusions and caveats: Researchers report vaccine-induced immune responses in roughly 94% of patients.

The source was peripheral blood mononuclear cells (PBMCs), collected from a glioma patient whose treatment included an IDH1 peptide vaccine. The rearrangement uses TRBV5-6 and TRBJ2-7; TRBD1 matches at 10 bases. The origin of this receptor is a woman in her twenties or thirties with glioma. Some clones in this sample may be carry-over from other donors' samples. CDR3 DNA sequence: TGTGCCAGCAGGGACGGGACAGGGGCCCACGAGCAGTACTTC. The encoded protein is CASRDGTGAHEQYF.